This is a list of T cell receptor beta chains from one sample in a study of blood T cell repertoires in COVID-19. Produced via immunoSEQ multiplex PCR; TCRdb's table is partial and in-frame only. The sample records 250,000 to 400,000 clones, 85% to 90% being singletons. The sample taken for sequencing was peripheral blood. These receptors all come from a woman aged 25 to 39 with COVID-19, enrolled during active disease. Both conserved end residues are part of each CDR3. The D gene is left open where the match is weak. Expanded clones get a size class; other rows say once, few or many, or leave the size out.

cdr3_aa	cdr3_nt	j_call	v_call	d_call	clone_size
CASSWGQGRSEQYF	TGCGCCAGCAGCTGGGGACAGGGGAGAAGCGAGCAGTACTTC	TRBJ2-7	TRBV5-1	TRBD1	-
CAISEGGSNGGNNEQFF	TGTGCCATCAGTGAGGGCGGGAGTAATGGGGGCAACAATGAGCAGTTCTTC	TRBJ2-1	TRBV10-3	-	-
CATHAGGAGTEAFF	TGTGCCACACATGCAGGGGGCGCAGGCACTGAAGCTTTCTTT	TRBJ1-1	TRBV18	TRBD1	-
CASSYSYNEQFF	TGTGCCAGCAGTTACTCCTACAATGAGCAGTTCTTC	TRBJ2-1	TRBV2	-	many
CASSPTNQPQHF	TGTGCCAGCTCACCAACTAATCAGCCCCAGCATTTT	TRBJ1-5	TRBV18	-	-
CASSQIGRTGELFF	TGTGCCAGCAGCCAAATAGGGAGGACCGGGGAGCTGTTTTTT	TRBJ2-2	TRBV3-1/TRBV3-2	-	-
CASSRTGGNTIYF	TGTGCCAGCAGCCGGACGGGAGGAAACACCATATATTTT	TRBJ1-3	TRBV21-1	-	once
CASSPRRTSEAFF	TGTGCCAGCAGCCCACGACGGACATCCGAAGCTTTCTTT	TRBJ1-1	TRBV7-6	-	-
CASSVTSGNNEQFF	TGTGCCAGCAGCGTAACTAGCGGTAACAATGAGCAGTTCTTC	TRBJ2-1	TRBV5-5	TRBD2	once
CSASSDRGSDTQYF	TGCAGTGCTAGTTCCGACAGGGGGTCAGATACGCAGTATTTT	TRBJ2-3	TRBV20-1	TRBD1	-
CASSETGEGYTF	TGTGCCAGCAGCGAGACAGGGGAGGGCTACACCTTC	TRBJ1-2	TRBV6-5	TRBD1	-
CASSQRSGRGNTEAFF	TGTGCCAGCAGCCAACGATCAGGCAGGGGGAACACTGAAGCTTTCTTT	TRBJ1-1	TRBV3-1/TRBV3-2	-	-
CASSLTGNTEAFF	TGTGCCAGTAGCCTGACAGGGAACACTGAAGCTTTCTTT	TRBJ1-1	TRBV19	-	-
CASSYSEGYGYTF	TGTGCCAGCAGTTACTCTGAGGGCTATGGCTACACCTTC	TRBJ1-2	TRBV6-6	-	-
CASSPGGGLGYTF	TGTGCCAGCAGCCCCGGGGGGGGTTTGGGCTACACCTTC	TRBJ1-2	TRBV7-8	-	-
CASSLDGNYGYTF	TGTGCCAGCAGCTTAGACGGGAACTATGGCTACACCTTC	TRBJ1-2	TRBV7-9	-	-
CATSRGGGGDTIYF	TGTGCCACCAGCAGAGGGGGAGGAGGGGACACCATATATTTT	TRBJ1-3	TRBV15	-	-
CASSHPGTSGPQETQYF	TGCGCCAGCAGTCACCCCGGGACTAGCGGGCCGCAAGAGACCCAGTACTTC	TRBJ2-5	TRBV23-1	TRBD2	-
CSAYSYGYTF	TGCAGCGCCTATAGCTATGGCTACACCTTC	TRBJ1-2	TRBV29-1	-	-
CASSPHNTGELFF	TGTGCCAGCAGTCCCCATAACACCGGGGAGCTGTTTTTT	TRBJ2-2	TRBV27	-	-
CASSQDILSGSGSQFF	TGTGCCAGCAGCCAAGATATCCTTAGCGGGAGCGGTTCACAGTTCTTC	TRBJ2-1	TRBV3-1/TRBV3-2	TRBD2	-
CASSDRRSTDTQYF	TGTGCCAGCAGCGACAGACGCAGCACAGATACGCAGTATTTT	TRBJ2-3	TRBV2	-	-
CASSGSSYEQYF	TGTGCCAGCAGCGGGAGCTCCTACGAGCAGTACTTC	TRBJ2-7	TRBV7-2	-	-
CASGLGTDYGYTF	TGTGCCAGCGGACTCGGGACAGACTATGGCTACACCTTC	TRBJ1-2	TRBV27	TRBD1	-
CASSQSSGSNQPQHF	TGCGCCAGCAGCCAATCGTCAGGGAGCAATCAGCCCCAGCATTTT	TRBJ1-5	TRBV4-1	-	few
CASSSTSQVESNYGYTF	TGTGCCAGCAGCTCTACCTCACAGGTCGAGAGTAACTATGGCTACACCTTC	TRBJ1-2	TRBV6-4	-	-
CASSPDSSNQPQHF	TGCGCCAGCAGCCCGGACAGTAGCAATCAGCCCCAGCATTTT	TRBJ1-5	TRBV10-2	-	-
CATSDFRDTINTGELFF	TGTGCCACCAGTGATTTCCGGGACACCATTAACACCGGGGAGCTGTTTTTT	TRBJ2-2	TRBV24-1	-	-
CASSQDPPSYGPTSGNTIYF	TGTGCCAGCAGCCAAGACCCCCCTTCTTACGGTCCCACCTCTGGAAACACCATATATTTT	TRBJ1-3	TRBV3-1/TRBV3-2	-	-
CASSSTGVSETQYF	TGCGCCAGCAGCTCGACAGGGGTTTCGGAGACCCAGTACTTC	TRBJ2-5	TRBV5-1	TRBD1	-
CASSEISGNYNEQFF	TGTGCCAGCAGTGAAATCAGCGGGAACTACAATGAGCAGTTCTTC	TRBJ2-1	TRBV25-1	TRBD2	-
CASSQTLDQPQHF	TGTGCCAGCAGTCAAACCCTAGATCAGCCCCAGCATTTT	TRBJ1-5	TRBV6-6	-	-
CASSYRGSGTEAFF	TGTGCCAGCAGTTACAGGGGTTCGGGCACTGAAGCTTTCTTT	TRBJ1-1	TRBV6-5	-	-
CASSAGGSNQPQHF	TGTGCCAGCAGCGCAGGGGGTAGCAATCAGCCCCAGCATTTT	TRBJ1-5	TRBV28	TRBD1	-
CASSFRENYGYTF	TGTGCCAGCAGTTTTAGGGAGAACTATGGCTACACCTTC	TRBJ1-2	TRBV28	-	once
CSVEAPYRGRDGYTF	TGCAGCGTTGAGGCTCCTTACAGGGGCAGGGATGGCTACACCTTC	TRBJ1-2	TRBV29-1	TRBD1	-
CASRGSPPIYGYTF	TGTGCCAGCAGGGGCTCTCCCCCTATCTATGGCTACACCTTC	TRBJ1-2	TRBV28	-	-
CASSPTGGDEQYF	TGTGCCAGCTCACCCACTGGGGGCGACGAGCAGTACTTC	TRBJ2-7	TRBV18	-	-
CSVRAGGLVDTGELFF	TGCAGCGTTCGGGCAGGGGGGCTCGTCGACACCGGGGAGCTGTTTTTT	TRBJ2-2	TRBV29-1	-	-
CASRIAGSNNNEQFF	TGTGCCAGCAGAATAGCGGGGTCGAACAACAATGAGCAGTTCTTC	TRBJ2-1	TRBV5-4	TRBD2	-
CASSLDRRDQPQHF	TGCGCCAGCAGCTTGGACAGGCGAGATCAGCCCCAGCATTTT	TRBJ1-5	TRBV5-1	-	-
CASSAASLRSSYNEQFF	TGTGCCAGCAGCGCCGCTAGCCTACGGAGCTCCTACAATGAGCAGTTCTTC	TRBJ2-1	TRBV9	-	-
CASSVARTAQNQPQHF	TGTGCCAGCAGTGTGGCCCGGACAGCTCAAAATCAGCCCCAGCATTTT	TRBJ1-5	TRBV6-1	-	-
CASSLQSSYEQYF	TGTGCCAGCAGCTTACAGTCCTCCTACGAGCAGTACTTC	TRBJ2-7	TRBV11-2	-	many
CASSLNAGSYEQYF	TGTGCCAGCAGCTTAAACGCGGGGTCCTACGAGCAGTACTTC	TRBJ2-7	TRBV7-3	-	-
CASRPGQGRYEQYF	TGTGCCAGCAGGCCGGGACAGGGGCGTTACGAGCAGTACTTC	TRBJ2-7	TRBV27	TRBD1	-
CASSPGRQGDYEQYF	TGTGCCAGCAGTCCAGGAAGGCAGGGGGATTACGAGCAGTACTTC	TRBJ2-7	TRBV3-1/TRBV3-2	TRBD1	-
CASSTLGQSDEQYF	TGTGCCAGTAGTACCCTTGGACAATCCGACGAGCAGTACTTC	TRBJ2-7	TRBV19	-	once